This T cell receptor beta chain was found in a study of blood T cell repertoires in COVID-19. About the study: Samples of COVID-19 (acute and convalescent) were obtained from the United States, Italy and Spain. T cells, B-cell-depleted T cells, or PBMCs provided the cDNA or gDNA that served as material.

In Seattle, patients joined the study during active infection and were tracked longitudinally. This clone has a handful of counts. The sample carries other DNA sequences with the same CDR3. Germline V gives CDR1 SEHNR, CDR2 FQNEAQ (reference sequence). The CDR3 covers 14 residues. The ends lost 5 bases at V and 3 bases at J; junction bases unmatched: 6. This table comes from immunoSEQ multiplex PCR, and its TCRdb copy is limited to in-frame clones, with some not included. The sample has 200,000 to 250,000 clones, 86% seen once. This chain uses TRBV7-9 with TRBJ2-7, with TRBD1 matching 8 bases. The specimen was peripheral blood. This receptor was identified in a woman of 80 years or more with COVID-19, enrolled during active disease. The CDR3 here is CASSLGQGFYEQYV. DNA for the CDR3: TGTGCCAGCAGCCTAGGACAGGGATTCTACGAGCAGTACGTC.